This is a list of T cell receptor beta chains from one sample in a study of blood T cells in healthy people across ages. From the 5' RACE reads, TCRdb called clonotypes with MiXCR, one entry per CDR3 protein. The sample includes 600,000 to 1,000,000 distinct CDR3 sequences, 20% to 30% of them seen just once. These data were likewise used in another study, on T cells of mothers and their children.

The sequencing input was blood. These receptors all come from a boy aged 5-17 years in good health. Each CDR3 is given with its conserved first and last residue. The D gene is left open where the match is weak. The listing skips clone size in some rows; elsewhere it reads once, few, many or a size class.

d_call: TRBD1; cdr3_length: 17; j_call: TRBJ2-2; clone_size: NA; v_call: TRBV30; cdr3_aa: CAWSLLWRTGDTGELFF; cdr3_nt: TGTGCCTGGAGTTTGTTATGGAGGACAGGGGACACCGGGGAGCTGTTTTTT
d_call: TRBD1; cdr3_length: 15; j_call: TRBJ1-2; clone_size: NA; v_call: TRBV6-2/TRBV6-3; cdr3_aa: CASRAPRQGPYGYTF; cdr3_nt: TGTGCCAGCAGGGCGCCTCGACAGGGCCCCTATGGCTACACCTTC
d_call: NA; cdr3_length: 13; j_call: TRBJ1-1; clone_size: few; v_call: TRBV6-2/TRBV6-3; cdr3_aa: CASSYSTGTEAFF; cdr3_nt: TGTGCCAGCAGTTACTCGACAGGAACTGAAGCTTTCTTT
d_call: NA; cdr3_length: 13; j_call: TRBJ2-2; clone_size: few; v_call: TRBV4-2; cdr3_aa: CASRLSDAGELFF; cdr3_nt: TGTGCCAGCAGGCTTTCCGACGCCGGGGAGCTGTTTTTT
d_call: NA; cdr3_length: 12; j_call: TRBJ1-2; clone_size: NA; v_call: TRBV16; cdr3_aa: CASRPGNYGYTF; cdr3_nt: TGTGCCAGCAGACCAGGGAACTATGGCTACACCTTC
d_call: NA; cdr3_length: 14; j_call: TRBJ2-3; clone_size: NA; v_call: TRBV20-1; cdr3_aa: CSAGPGLDTDTQYF; cdr3_nt: TGCAGTGCTGGGCCCGGGCTAGACACAGATACGCAGTATTTT
d_call: TRBD2; cdr3_length: 13; j_call: TRBJ2-7; clone_size: many; v_call: TRBV25-1; cdr3_aa: CASLAGETYEQYF; cdr3_nt: TGTGCCAGCCTAGCGGGAGAGACCTACGAGCAGTACTTC
d_call: NA; cdr3_length: 14; j_call: TRBJ2-1; clone_size: NA; v_call: TRBV19; cdr3_aa: CASRGEALYNEQFF; cdr3_nt: TGTGCCAGTAGGGGGGAAGCCCTCTACAATGAGCAGTTCTTC
d_call: NA; cdr3_length: 14; j_call: TRBJ1-1; clone_size: NA; v_call: TRBV2; cdr3_aa: CASSKAGALNEAFF; cdr3_nt: TGTGCCAGCAGTAAAGCAGGGGCGTTGAATGAAGCTTTCTTT
d_call: NA; cdr3_length: 12; j_call: TRBJ1-2; clone_size: NA; v_call: TRBV29-1; cdr3_aa: CSVEEGWDGYTF; cdr3_nt: TGCAGCGTTGAGGAGGGATGGGATGGCTACACCTTC
d_call: NA; cdr3_length: 12; j_call: TRBJ2-7; clone_size: many; v_call: TRBV6-2/TRBV6-3; cdr3_aa: CASSLGRYEQYF; cdr3_nt: TGTGCCAGCAGCCTGGGGCGCTACGAGCAGTACTTC
d_call: TRBD2; cdr3_length: 14; j_call: TRBJ2-4; clone_size: few; v_call: TRBV20-1; cdr3_aa: CSALSAGVQNIQYF; cdr3_nt: TGCAGTGCTTTATCTGCGGGGGTCCAAAACATTCAGTACTTC
d_call: TRBD2; cdr3_length: 14; j_call: TRBJ2-3; clone_size: NA; v_call: TRBV29-1; cdr3_aa: CSVVASGRTDTQYF; cdr3_nt: TGCAGCGTTGTGGCTAGCGGGAGGACAGATACGCAGTATTTT
d_call: NA; cdr3_length: 14; j_call: TRBJ2-5; clone_size: NA; v_call: TRBV5-6; cdr3_aa: CASSLAATPWTQYF; cdr3_nt: TGTGCCAGCAGCTTGGCGGCCACTCCCTGGACCCAGTACTTC
d_call: TRBD1; cdr3_length: 15; j_call: TRBJ1-2; clone_size: few; v_call: TRBV20-1; cdr3_aa: CSATPPGQPFYGYTF; cdr3_nt: TGCAGTGCTACCCCTCCGGGACAGCCCTTCTATGGCTACACCTTC
d_call: TRBD1; cdr3_length: 15; j_call: TRBJ1-2; clone_size: NA; v_call: TRBV6-5; cdr3_aa: CASSYGADRGTGYTF; cdr3_nt: TGTGCCAGCAGTTACGGTGCGGACAGGGGAACTGGCTACACCTTC
d_call: NA; cdr3_length: 13; j_call: TRBJ1-6; clone_size: NA; v_call: TRBV6-5; cdr3_aa: CASSYRTGSPLHF; cdr3_nt: TGTGCCAGCAGTTACAGGACGGGTTCACCCCTCCACTTT
d_call: NA; cdr3_length: 16; j_call: TRBJ1-2; clone_size: once; v_call: TRBV20-1; cdr3_aa: CSARDQGRGRTYGYTF; cdr3_nt: TGCAGTGCTAGAGATCAGGGACGGGGCCGAACCTATGGCTACACCTTC
d_call: NA; cdr3_length: 14; j_call: TRBJ2-7; clone_size: few; v_call: TRBV7-9; cdr3_aa: CASSLGQPSYEQYF; cdr3_nt: TGTGCCAGCAGCTTAGGTCAGCCCTCCTACGAGCAGTACTTC
d_call: NA; cdr3_length: 13; j_call: TRBJ2-7; clone_size: NA; v_call: TRBV6-2/TRBV6-3; cdr3_aa: CASSDGRVYEQYF; cdr3_nt: TGTGCCAGCAGTGACGGACGAGTCTACGAGCAGTACTTC
d_call: TRBD2; cdr3_length: 15; j_call: TRBJ2-7; clone_size: NA; v_call: TRBV18; cdr3_aa: CASSWTSGSQNEQYF; cdr3_nt: TGTGCCAGCTCCTGGACTAGCGGGAGTCAGAACGAGCAGTACTTC
d_call: NA; cdr3_length: 12; j_call: TRBJ2-7; clone_size: NA; v_call: TRBV6-2/TRBV6-3; cdr3_aa: CASTGYSYEQYF; cdr3_nt: TGTGCCAGCACCGGTTACTCCTACGAGCAGTACTTC
d_call: NA; cdr3_length: 19; j_call: TRBJ2-2; clone_size: NA; v_call: TRBV21-1; cdr3_aa: CASSKEYGQGVVWTGELFF; cdr3_nt: TGTGCCAGCAGCAAAGAGTACGGGCAGGGGGTCGTTTGGACCGGGGAGCTGTTTTTT
d_call: NA; cdr3_length: 17; j_call: TRBJ2-5; clone_size: few; v_call: TRBV7-2; cdr3_aa: CASSPTAGLYSQETQYF; cdr3_nt: TGTGCCAGCAGCCCCACCGCGGGGCTGTACTCTCAAGAGACCCAGTACTTC
d_call: NA; cdr3_length: 15; j_call: TRBJ1-5; clone_size: NA; v_call: TRBV7-2; cdr3_aa: CASSLDGAVEQPQHF; cdr3_nt: TGTGCCAGCAGCTTAGACGGTGCGGTGGAACAGCCCCAGCATTTT
d_call: NA; cdr3_length: 15; j_call: TRBJ2-2; clone_size: NA; v_call: TRBV6-1; cdr3_aa: CASSEWGRNTGELFF; cdr3_nt: TGTGCCAGCAGTGAATGGGGCCGTAACACCGGGGAGCTGTTTTTT
d_call: NA; cdr3_length: 14; j_call: TRBJ2-7; clone_size: once; v_call: TRBV12-3/TRBV12-4; cdr3_aa: CASSFRPDIYEQYF; cdr3_nt: TGTGCCAGCAGTTTCCGCCCCGACATTTACGAGCAGTACTTC
d_call: NA; cdr3_length: 15; j_call: TRBJ1-1; clone_size: NA; v_call: TRBV7-8; cdr3_aa: CASSLAAGGATEAFF; cdr3_nt: TGTGCCAGCAGCTTAGCGGCGGGGGGGGCCACTGAAGCTTTCTTT
d_call: TRBD2; cdr3_length: 18; j_call: TRBJ2-1; clone_size: NA; v_call: TRBV13; cdr3_aa: CASSLVPSGRASYNEQFF; cdr3_nt: TGTGCCAGCAGCTTAGTCCCTAGCGGGAGGGCCTCCTACAATGAGCAGTTCTTC
d_call: TRBD1; cdr3_length: 16; j_call: TRBJ2-4; clone_size: few; v_call: TRBV7-2; cdr3_aa: CASSQQGSLAKNIQYF; cdr3_nt: TGTGCCAGCAGCCAACAGGGGTCGCTAGCCAAAAACATTCAGTACTTC
d_call: TRBD2; cdr3_length: 13; j_call: TRBJ2-7; clone_size: NA; v_call: TRBV20-1; cdr3_aa: CSAKLAGGYEQYF; cdr3_nt: TGCAGTGCTAAATTAGCGGGAGGCTACGAGCAGTACTTC
d_call: NA; cdr3_length: 15; j_call: TRBJ1-2; clone_size: NA; v_call: TRBV10-3; cdr3_aa: CAISESWGLDYGYTF; cdr3_nt: TGTGCCATCAGTGAGTCCTGGGGGCTCGACTATGGCTACACCTTC
d_call: TRBD1; cdr3_length: 14; j_call: TRBJ1-6; clone_size: NA; v_call: TRBV20-1; cdr3_aa: CSARDQGGESPLHF; cdr3_nt: TGCAGTGCTAGAGATCAGGGGGGGGAATCACCCCTCCACTTT
d_call: NA; cdr3_length: 16; j_call: TRBJ2-2; clone_size: few; v_call: TRBV6-2/TRBV6-3; cdr3_aa: CASSYLGGAGTGELLF; cdr3_nt: TGTGCCAGCAGTTATCTCGGGGGAGCGGGCACCGGGGAGCTGCTTTTT
d_call: NA; cdr3_length: 13; j_call: TRBJ1-1; clone_size: NA; v_call: TRBV7-8; cdr3_aa: CASSLTRGAEAFF; cdr3_nt: TGTGCCAGCAGCTTGACCAGGGGAGCTGAAGCTTTCTTT
d_call: TRBD1; cdr3_length: 15; j_call: TRBJ2-7; clone_size: NA; v_call: TRBV9; cdr3_aa: CASSGPGQGPYEQYF; cdr3_nt: TGTGCCAGCAGCGGACCGGGACAGGGACCCTACGAGCAGTACTTC
d_call: TRBD2; cdr3_length: 17; j_call: TRBJ2-1; clone_size: NA; v_call: TRBV7-8; cdr3_aa: CASSPGLAGGLGNEQFF; cdr3_nt: TGTGCCAGCAGCCCCGGACTAGCGGGGGGGCTAGGGAATGAGCAGTTCTTC
d_call: NA; cdr3_length: 11; j_call: TRBJ2-5; clone_size: NA; v_call: TRBV2; cdr3_aa: CAGIFQETQYF; cdr3_nt: TGTGCCGGCATATTCCAAGAGACCCAGTACTTC
d_call: TRBD1; cdr3_length: 16; j_call: TRBJ1-2; clone_size: NA; v_call: TRBV6-2/TRBV6-3; cdr3_aa: CASSNPRDRANYGYTF; cdr3_nt: TGTGCCAGCAGCAATCCCCGGGACAGGGCCAACTATGGCTACACCTTC
d_call: NA; cdr3_length: 15; j_call: TRBJ1-5; clone_size: NA; v_call: TRBV7-2; cdr3_aa: CASSLVSGSNQPQHF; cdr3_nt: TGTGCCAGCAGCTTAGTTTCAGGGAGCAATCAGCCCCAGCATTTT
d_call: NA; cdr3_length: 15; j_call: TRBJ1-2; clone_size: NA; v_call: TRBV6-2/TRBV6-3; cdr3_aa: CASSYPGDVNYGYTF; cdr3_nt: TGTGCCAGCAGTTACCCAGGGGACGTTAACTATGGCTACACCTTC
d_call: NA; cdr3_length: 15; j_call: TRBJ2-3; clone_size: NA; v_call: TRBV29-1; cdr3_aa: CSVDYGSESTDTQYF; cdr3_nt: TGCAGCGTTGATTACGGGAGTGAAAGCACAGATACGCAGTATTTT
d_call: TRBD1; cdr3_length: 13; j_call: TRBJ1-4; clone_size: NA; v_call: TRBV10-3; cdr3_aa: CAARQGTNEKLFF; cdr3_nt: TGTGCCGCTAGACAGGGTACAAATGAAAAACTGTTTTTT
d_call: NA; cdr3_length: 17; j_call: TRBJ2-6; clone_size: few; v_call: TRBV12-3/TRBV12-4; cdr3_aa: CASSLGGAYSGANVLTF; cdr3_nt: TGTGCCAGCAGTCTAGGGGGGGCCTACTCTGGGGCCAACGTCCTGACTTTC
d_call: TRBD2; cdr3_length: 15; j_call: TRBJ2-3; clone_size: NA; v_call: TRBV7-2; cdr3_aa: CASRPSGGGTDTQYF; cdr3_nt: TGTGCCAGCAGACCTAGCGGGGGTGGCACAGATACGCAGTATTTT
d_call: NA; cdr3_length: 15; j_call: TRBJ2-5; clone_size: few; v_call: TRBV7-9; cdr3_aa: CASSPGDGGEETQYF; cdr3_nt: TGTGCCAGCAGCCCGGGCGATGGGGGCGAAGAGACCCAGTACTTC
d_call: NA; cdr3_length: 13; j_call: TRBJ2-5; clone_size: NA; v_call: TRBV7-9; cdr3_aa: CASSAEGAGEQYF; cdr3_nt: TGTGCCAGCAGCGCTGAGGGGGCGGGGGAGCAGTACTTC
d_call: TRBD1; cdr3_length: 13; j_call: TRBJ2-7; clone_size: few; v_call: TRBV29-1; cdr3_aa: CSVVQGASYEQYF; cdr3_nt: TGCAGCGTTGTGCAGGGGGCCTCCTACGAGCAGTACTTC
d_call: NA; cdr3_length: 12; j_call: TRBJ1-5; clone_size: NA; v_call: TRBV27; cdr3_aa: CASSGRNQPQHF; cdr3_nt: TGTGCCAGCAGTGGTAGGAACCAGCCCCAGCATTTT
d_call: NA; cdr3_length: 15; j_call: TRBJ2-3; clone_size: NA; v_call: TRBV20-1; cdr3_aa: CSAPDYKSSTDTQYF; cdr3_nt: TGCAGTGCCCCGGACTACAAATCTAGCACAGATACGCAGTATTTT
d_call: TRBD1; cdr3_length: 14; j_call: TRBJ1-2; clone_size: once; v_call: TRBV7-9; cdr3_aa: CASSPQGADDGYTF; cdr3_nt: TGTGCCAGCAGCCCCCAGGGGGCGGACGATGGCTACACCTTC
d_call: TRBD2; cdr3_length: 12; j_call: TRBJ2-7; clone_size: NA; v_call: TRBV6-5; cdr3_aa: CASMGGGGEQYF; cdr3_nt: TGTGCCAGCATGGGGGGGGGTGGCGAGCAGTACTTC
d_call: NA; cdr3_length: 15; j_call: TRBJ1-3; clone_size: NA; v_call: TRBV20-1; cdr3_aa: CSASSGGLSRNTIYF; cdr3_nt: TGCAGTGCTAGTTCGGGGGGTCTCTCTAGAAACACCATATATTTT
d_call: NA; cdr3_length: 16; j_call: TRBJ2-5; clone_size: NA; v_call: TRBV28; cdr3_aa: CASIHKGARGQETQYF; cdr3_nt: TGTGCCAGCATCCACAAAGGGGCTCGCGGCCAAGAGACCCAGTACTTC
d_call: NA; cdr3_length: 15; j_call: TRBJ2-7; clone_size: few; v_call: TRBV7-2; cdr3_aa: CASSRPDRSSYEQYF; cdr3_nt: TGTGCCAGCAGCCGCCCGGACAGAAGCTCCTACGAGCAGTACTTC
d_call: NA; cdr3_length: 13; j_call: TRBJ2-7; clone_size: NA; v_call: TRBV29-1; cdr3_aa: CSVEAQESYEQYF; cdr3_nt: TGCAGCGTTGAAGCGCAGGAGTCCTACGAGCAGTACTTC
d_call: TRBD1; cdr3_length: 19; j_call: TRBJ2-7; clone_size: few; v_call: TRBV28; cdr3_aa: CASSFLLGQGVGDSYEQYF; cdr3_nt: TGTGCCAGCAGTTTTCTTCTGGGACAGGGGGTTGGCGACTCCTACGAGCAGTACTTC
d_call: NA; cdr3_length: 13; j_call: TRBJ2-7; clone_size: few; v_call: TRBV29-1; cdr3_aa: CSVGSGDSYEQYF; cdr3_nt: TGCAGCGTTGGATCAGGGGACTCCTACGAGCAGTACTTC
d_call: NA; cdr3_length: 16; j_call: TRBJ2-7; clone_size: many; v_call: TRBV4-2; cdr3_aa: CASSQDGGSAREEQYF; cdr3_nt: TGTGCCAGCAGCCAAGACGGAGGCTCTGCCCGGGAAGAGCAGTACTTC
d_call: TRBD1; cdr3_length: 14; j_call: TRBJ2-5; clone_size: NA; v_call: TRBV2; cdr3_aa: CASRVDRGAETQYF; cdr3_nt: TGTGCCAGCAGGGTTGACAGGGGGGCAGAGACCCAGTACTTC